The 26 T cell receptor beta chains below all came from one sample that was sequenced in a study of T cell repertoires in cytomegalovirus infection. TCRdb re-called the reads through MiXCR, storing one row per CDR3 protein. The profile shows around 320,000 distinct CDR3 sequences, more than 8% of them singletons. Sequencing was done on a sample of PBMCs. These TCRs come from a human donor in good health (CMV status not recorded). Some clones in this sample may be carry-over from other donors' samples.

There are many counts of this clonotype. The genes are TRBV7-8 and TRBJ2-5; D not resolved. Trimming removed 1 base at V and 5 bases at J, with 11 bases between. The CDR3 runs to 14 residues. Germline V gives CDR1 SGHVS, CDR2 FQNEAQ. CDR3 protein: CASSLVSGSETQYF. DNA for the CDR3: TGTGCCAGCAGCTTAGTGTCGGGCTCGGAGACCCAGTACTTC. Full variable domain (remainder filled in from reference TRBV7-8 and TRBJ2-5): GAGVSQSPRYKVAKRGQDVALRCDPISGHVSLFWYQQALGQGPEFLTYFQNEAQLDKSGLPSDRFFAERPEGSVSTLKIQRTQQEDSAVYLCASSLVSGSETQYFGPGTRLLVL.

This chain connects TRBV6-2 or TRBV6-3 to TRBJ2-1; 11 positions match TRBD2. The CDR3 contains 18 residues. Germline V gene data show CDR1 as MNHEY and CDR2 as SVGEGT. V lost 0 bases, J lost 0 bases, and 4 bases stayed unmatched. The CDR3 reads CASSYSLAGGFSYNEQFF. As DNA, the CDR3 is TGTGCCAGCAGTTACTCCCTAGCGGGGGGCTTCTCCTACAATGAGCAGTTCTTC.

This clonotype was detected ten times or more. The rearrangement links TRBV7-2 to TRBJ2-7, with 7 bases identical to TRBD2. This CDR3 spans 14 amino acids. Trimming cost V 3 bases and J 5 bases; bases outside gene matches: 7. Germline loops: CDR1 SGHTA, CDR2 FQGNSA. DNA for the CDR3: TGTGCCAGCAGCTTGGGCGGGAGCGGGAACGAGCAGTACTTC. Residues: CASSLGGSGNEQYF.

The rearrangement joins TRBV6-2 or TRBV6-3 to TRBJ2-1; TRBD2 matches at 10 bases. The length of the CDR3 is 15 residues. The germline V gene encodes CDR1 MNHEY and CDR2 SVGEGT. V lost 5 bases to trimming and J lost 8 bases; unmatched junction nucleotides: 9. CDR3 sequence: CASSPLSGRVDEQFF. The CDR3, as DNA: TGTGCCAGCAGTCCACTAAGCGGGAGGGTGGATGAGCAGTTCTTC.

This clonotype was counted ten times or more. CDR3 sequence: CASSSTGTGLGLETQYF. The CDR3 region has the DNA TGTGCCAGCAGCTCCACCGGGACAGGTTTGGGATTAGAGACCCAGTACTTC. The chain recombines TRBV7-9 with TRBJ2-5; TRBD1 aligns across 8 bases. Trimming removed 4 bases from V and 4 bases from J; junction bases left unmatched: 14. There are 17 residues in the CDR3. CDR1 SEHNR and CDR2 FQNEAQ come from the germline V gene (reference sequence).

This rearrangement joins TRBV6-6 to TRBJ2-7; no reliable D call. V was pared by 6 bases and J by 6 bases, with 15 bases between. The CDR3 extends over 13 amino acids. Per germline, CDR1 MNHNY and CDR2 SVGAGI (reference sequence). The CDR3 DNA is TGTGCCAGCAGACCCGTATCATCCGGCGAGCAGTACTTC. It codes for CASRPVSSGEQYF.

This clonotype was seen repeatedly, ten times or more. This chain uses TRBV12-3 or TRBV12-4 with TRBJ1-2; the D is unclear. Trimming cost V 4 bases and J 4 bases, with 10 bases left between them. This CDR3 contains 13 residues. The CDR3 DNA is TGTGCCAGCAGTTACGGGCAGACCTATGGCTACACCTTC. Its translation: CASSYGQTYGYTF.

This clonotype was counted between two and nine times. V gene TRBV20-1 combines with J gene TRBJ2-1; TRBD1 or TRBD2 may be the D gene (6 bases each). This CDR3 contains 15 residues. Looked up from germline, CDR1 is DFQATT and CDR2 is SNEGSKA (reference sequence). The V gene lost 5 bases and the J gene lost 9 bases, with 23 bases spanning the gap. DNA for the CDR3: TGCAGTGCTGAGGGGGGACTTAGGAACCCCTTTGAGCAGTTCTTC. As protein: CSAEGGLRNPFEQFF.

The V and J genes are TRBV28 and TRBJ2-6; D unclear. The CDR3 spans 16 residues. Germline lookup yields CDR1 MDHEN and CDR2 SYDVKM. The V gene lost 3 bases and the J gene lost 0 bases, with 9 bases spanning the gap. The CDR3 DNA follows: TGTGCCAGCAGTTTGGCTGCGAGCTCTGGGGCCAACGTCCTGACTTTC. Amino acid sequence: CASSLAASSGANVLTF.

This chain connects TRBV4-2 to TRBJ2-7; D unclear. The CDR3 contains 15 residues. Trimming took off 4 bases at V and 4 bases at J, with 17 bases between the two ends. The V gene's germline CDR1 is LGHNA and CDR2 YNFKEQ. The DNA for the CDR3 is TGTGCCAGCAGCCCAAAAAGCGCGGAACAATACGAGCAGTACTTC. The encoded protein is CASSPKSAEQYEQYF.

This clonotype was seen at least ten times. This sequence joins TRBV12-3 or TRBV12-4 and TRBJ1-4; D remains unclear. Trimming pared 5 bases from V and 2 bases from J, leaving 21 bases between. CDR3 size: 18 residues. The CDR3 here is CASSASGLSSRTNEKLFF. CDR3 in DNA: TGTGCCAGCAGTGCCTCCGGGCTAAGCTCGAGGACTAATGAAAAACTGTTTTTT.

This clonotype was counted many times. This chain connects TRBV12-3 or TRBV12-4 to TRBJ1-4; D gene ambiguous. The V end lost 6 bases, the J end lost 5 bases, and 4 bases lay between the germline ends. The CDR3 sequence is 11 residues long. The CDR3 nucleotides are TGTGCCAGCAGGTCGAATGAAAAACTGTTTTTT. This translates into CASRSNEKLFF.

This clonotype was observed many times. J is TRBJ2-3 and V is TRBV7-2; maybe TRBD2 (5 bases). Deletions cut 1 base from V and 5 bases from J, with 10 bases between. The germline CDR1 and CDR2 sequences are SGHTA and FQGNSA. The CDR3 spans 14 residues. The CDR3 loop is CASSLVGVRDTQYF. The CDR3 DNA is TGTGCCAGCAGCTTAGTCGGGGTTAGAGATACGCAGTATTTT. Complete variable domain (other parts from reference TRBV7-2 and TRBJ2-3): GAGVSQSPSNKVTEKGKDVELRCDPISGHTALYWYRQSLGQGLEFLIYFQGNSAPDKSGLPSDRFSAERTGGSVSTLTIQRTQQEDSAVYLCASSLVGVRDTQYFGPGTRLTVL.

This clonotype was picked up many times. The chain has TRBV7-3 and TRBJ1-4, with 9 bases fitting TRBD1. The CDR3 is made up of 18 amino acids. J gave up 7 bases and V 0 bases, and 12 bases lay outside the gene matches. Germline assignment: CDR1 SGHTA and CDR2 FQGTGA. The CDR3, as DNA: TGTGCCAGCAGCTTAACCCCGGGACAGGGTATTTATAGTGAAAAACTGTTTTTT. It is translated as CASSLTPGQGIYSEKLFF.

This clonotype was found a few times. The chain links TRBV30 to TRBJ1-5, with 7 bases identical to TRBD1. Germline CDR1 is GTSNPN and CDR2 is SVGIG (reference sequence). This CDR3 contains 15 residues. After removal of 1 base from V and 1 base from J, the junction contained 4 bases not matched to a gene. In nucleotides, the CDR3 is TGTGCCTGGAGTGCGGAGACAGGGAGCAATCAGCCCCAGCATTTT. It translates to CAWSAETGSNQPQHF.

This clonotype was recorded a few times. The genes are TRBV12-3 or TRBV12-4 and TRBJ2-2, with D possibly being TRBD1 or TRBD2 (6 bases each). This CDR3 region has 17 residues. Trimming cost V 2 bases and J 0 bases, with 13 bases left between them. As DNA, the CDR3 is TGTGCCAGCAGTTTAACGTATCGGGGGCCGAACACCGGGGAGCTGTTTTTT. It is translated as CASSLTYRGPNTGELFF.

The chain couples TRBV7-3 to TRBJ1-5; tentative D call: TRBD1 (5 bases). Trimming stripped 4 bases from V and 10 bases from J, with 11 bases between. From germline, CDR1 is SGHTA and CDR2 FQGTGA. This CDR3 comprises 12 residues. This CDR3 reads CASSSGTFPQHF. CDR3 DNA: TGTGCCAGCAGCTCAGGGACCTTTCCCCAGCATTTT.

The genes are TRBV6-6 and TRBJ2-7; no reliable D call. V was clipped by 2 bases and J by 6 bases, with 8 bases between them. The CDR3 is 12 residues long. Germline V gene data show CDR1 as MNHNY and CDR2 as SVGAGI (reference sequence). CDR3 nucleotides: TGTGCCAGCAGTTACCTCCGTCTCGAGCAGTACTTC. Translated, it gives CASSYLRLEQYF.

The rearrangement joins TRBV18 to TRBJ2-5, with D unclear. Germline CDR1 is KGHSH and CDR2 is LQKENI. The CDR3 has 11 residues. V was pared by 2 bases and J by 6 bases, with 4 bases between. The CDR3, as DNA: TGTGCCAGCTCACCATCGAAGACCCAGTACTTC. Translation gives CASSPSKTQYF.

This clonotype came up a few times. V usage is TRBV12-5 and J usage is TRBJ1-5; the D is unclear. V lost 4 bases and J 5 bases, leaving 3 bases between the germline ends. Germline CDR1 LGHNT, CDR2 FRNRAP. The CDR3 runs to 11 residues. The CDR3 spells CASGYYQPQHF. Written as DNA, the CDR3 is TGTGCTAGTGGTTATTATCAGCCCCAGCATTTT. The full variable domain, rest sourced from reference TRBV12-5 and TRBJ1-5, is DARVTQTPRHKVTEMGQEVTMRCQPILGHNTVFWYRQTMMQGLELLAYFRNRAPLDDSGMPKDRFSAEMPDATLATLKIQPSEPRDSAVYFCASGYYQPQHFGDGTRLSIL.

This clonotype was counted ten times or more. J is TRBJ1-2 and V is TRBV7-2; no definite D call. Trimming took off 2 bases at V and 5 bases at J, with 6 bases between the two ends. The CDR3 is made up of 12 amino acids. Looked up from germline, CDR1 is SGHTA and CDR2 is FQGNSA. CDR3 residues: CASSLSNYGYTF. The CDR3 DNA is TGTGCCAGCAGCTTAAGTAATTATGGCTACACCTTC. Full variable domain (missing parts from reference TRBV7-2 and TRBJ1-2): GAGVSQSPSNKVTEKGKDVELRCDPISGHTALYWYRQSLGQGLEFLIYFQGNSAPDKSGLPSDRFSAERTGGSVSTLTIQRTQQEDSAVYLCASSLSNYGYTFGSGTRLTVV.

This clonotype has more than one count but fewer than ten. This chain uses TRBV20-1 with TRBJ1-6, with D hard to call. CDR3 length: 15 residues. Deletions cut 0 bases from V and 5 bases from J, with 11 bases between. The germline V gene has CDR1 DFQATT and CDR2 SNEGSKA (reference sequence). The CDR3 DNA follows: TGCAGTGCTAGAGAGGAAGAGGGAAATAATTCACCCCTCCACTTT. Protein product: CSAREEEGNNSPLHF.

This clonotype was detected ten times or more. The gene calls are TRBV7-2 and TRBJ2-2; 9 nucleotides line up with TRBD2. CDR1 is SGHTA and CDR2 is FQGNSA in the germline V gene. CDR3 length equals 15 residues. V gave up 2 bases and J gave up 6 bases; unmatched junction bases: 4. The CDR3 region is CASSLYAGGPGELFF. The CDR3, as DNA: TGTGCCAGCAGCTTATATGCGGGAGGGCCCGGGGAGCTGTTTTTT.

The chain couples TRBV12-3 or TRBV12-4 to TRBJ1-1, with 8 bases that match TRBD1. CDR3 length equals 14 residues. With V trimmed by 4 bases and J by 5 bases, 6 bases remained unmatched. The CDR3 region has the DNA TGTGCCAGCAGTTGGACAGGGCAGGGGACTGAAGCTTTCTTT. As protein: CASSWTGQGTEAFF.

The V call is TRBV20-1, the J call TRBJ2-5; no clear D gene. Per germline, CDR1 DFQATT and CDR2 SNEGSKA (reference sequence). The CDR3 extends over 14 amino acids. The V gene lost 4 bases and the J gene lost 4 bases, with 16 bases spanning the gap. This CDR3 reads CSAISLQSLETQYF. Here the CDR3 DNA reads TGCAGTGCTATCTCCTTACAGTCCCTAGAGACCCAGTACTTC.

This clonotype was detected many times. V and J are TRBV11-2 and TRBJ2-7; TRBD1 might be the D (5 bases). The germline CDR1 and CDR2 sequences are SGHAT and FQNNGV. V lost 5 bases and J lost 3, with 14 bases in between. There are 14 residues in the CDR3. This CDR3 reads CASSMRWGDYEQYF. CDR3 DNA: TGTGCCAGCAGCATGCGGTGGGGCGACTACGAGCAGTACTTC.